This T cell receptor beta chain was captured by sequencing in a study of blood T cell repertoires in COVID-19. About the study: Specimens from acute and convalescent COVID-19 originated in the United States, Italy and Spain.

Clones were sequenced by immunoSEQ multiplex PCR, and TCRdb holds only the in-frame ones, with some missing. The sample lists just under 30,000 clones, 75% to 90% occurring once. Germline V gives CDR1 SGHNT, CDR2 YENEEA. The CDR3 extends over 15 amino acids. Germline trimming cut 4 bases from V and 6 bases from J; bases unmatched to any gene: 6. The V gene is TRBV11-3, the J gene TRBJ1-6; 7 positions agree with TRBD1. The specimen sequenced was peripheral blood. The sequence was collected from a man at least 80 years old with acute or convalescent COVID-19. The CDR3 DNA is TGTGCCAGCAGCTCGGGGACAGCAACTAATTCACCCCTCCACTTT. Translation: CASSSGTATNSPLHF.